The 14 T cell receptor beta chains below were found in one sample sequenced in a study of low-dose radiotherapy and immunotherapy resistance in tumors. Primers used for first-strand cDNA, a TRAV- and TRBV-specific set, covered both alpha and beta chains. Amplification, which lasted 20 to 25 PCR cycles, used a constant-region primer and V-primer adapter to amplify TCRs. TCRdb re-called the reads with MiXCR, one entry per CDR3 protein. The sample lists approximately 6,000 distinct CDR3 sequences; 82% were seen once. Receptor source: a human donor with advanced metastatic prostate, ovarian, gallbladder or colorectal cancer (not recorded which). This table probably holds off-target reads from a library built for another chain.

The chain joins TRBV5-1 to TRBJ2-7, with TRBD1 identical over 7 bases. J lost 3 bases, V lost 4 bases, and 4 bases had no gene match. Germline loops: CDR1 SGHRS, CDR2 YFSETQ. The CDR3 totals 13 residues. For the CDR3, the DNA is TGCGCCAGCAGCGCTAGACAGGGCTACGAGCAGTACTTC. This codes for CASSARQGYEQYF.

This chain connects TRBV29-1 to TRBJ2-1; D is tentatively TRBD1 or TRBD2 (5 bases each). This CDR3 comprises 14 residues. The V gene lost 7 bases and the J gene lost 8 bases, with 21 bases spanning the gap. CDR1 and CDR2 from the germline V gene are SQVTM and ANQGSEA. For the CDR3, the DNA is TGCAGCGGGGGGAGCGTGGCAGCAAGGGATGAGCAGTTCTTC. Its translation is CSGGSVAARDEQFF.

The V call is TRBV19, the J call TRBJ2-7; 12 bases are shared with TRBD1. This CDR3 is 19 amino acids long. Germline V gene sequence: CDR1 LNHDA, CDR2 SQIVND (reference sequence). V trimming: 2 bases; J trimming: 1 base; junction bases outside the gene matches: 12. Written as DNA, the CDR3 is TGTGCCAGTAGTATATCGTTAACGGGGACAGGGGGCGCGTCCTACGAGCAGTACTTC. Translated: CASSISLTGTGGASYEQYF.

The chain links TRBV6-2 or TRBV6-3 to TRBJ2-2; D is ambiguous. The ends were cut back, 0 bases at V and 6 bases at J, with 5 bases in the middle. The CDR3 runs 13 residues. The germline gives CDR1 MNHEY, CDR2 SVGEGT. This CDR3 is CASSYSSPGELFF. The CDR3 bases are TGTGCCAGCAGTTACTCCTCCCCCGGGGAGCTGTTTTTT.

This rearrangement joins TRBV5-6 to TRBJ1-3; D is possibly TRBD1 (5 bases). Looked up from germline, CDR1 is SGHDT and CDR2 is YYEEEE. Trimming shortened V by 4 bases and J by 2 bases, and 10 bases separated the two germline ends. This CDR3 is 14 amino acids long. The DNA for the CDR3 is TGTGCCAGCAGCGGCCAGGGTGCTGGAAACACCATATATTTT. It codes for CASSGQGAGNTIYF.

This rearrangement joins TRBV29-1 to TRBJ1-5, with 8 positions matching TRBD1. V lost 6 bases to trimming and J lost 4 bases; unmatched junction nucleotides: 8. CDR1 and CDR2 from the germline V gene are SQVTM and ANQGSEA. The CDR3 is made up of 14 amino acids. The CDR3 loop is CSVVGQGGNQPQHF. CDR3 in DNA: TGCAGCGTGGTAGGACAGGGCGGAAATCAGCCCCAGCATTTT.

The V gene is TRBV4-2, the J gene TRBJ2-1; 7 nucleotides align to TRBD2. The V gene's germline CDR1 is LGHNA and CDR2 YNFKEQ. This CDR3 spans 16 amino acids. V dropped 0 bases and J dropped 6; count of bases not matched to a gene: 8. CDR3 residues: CASSQEASGMVNEQFF. The CDR3 coding sequence is TGTGCCAGCAGCCAAGAGGCCAGCGGGATGGTCAATGAGCAGTTCTTC.

J is TRBJ1-1 and V is TRBV2; D ambiguous. V gave up 6 bases and J gave up 6 bases, with 14 bases separating them. From germline, CDR1 is SNHLY and CDR2 FYNNEI. This CDR3 has 13 amino acids. The CDR3 nucleotides read TGTGCCAGCAGACCGGAGGGCTGGGCTGAAGCTTTCTTT. Protein sequence: CASRPEGWAEAFF.

V is TRBV29-1 and J is TRBJ2-7, with 11 bases aligning to TRBD1. With 6 bases clipped from V and 1 base from J, the junction kept 5 bases outside the gene matches. Germline CDR1 and CDR2: SQVTM and ANQGSEA. The CDR3 covers 14 residues. The CDR3 region has the DNA TGCAGCGTACGGACAGGGGGCTTTTCCTACGAGCAGTACTTC. It yields the protein CSVRTGGFSYEQYF.

This clonotype showed up just once. V and J are TRBV2 and TRBJ2-1; perhaps D is TRBD1 or TRBD2 (6 bases each). The CDR3 has 13 residues. Germline V CDR1 and CDR2: SNHLY, FYNNEI. V shed 5 bases and J shed 12 bases, with 17 bases lying between them. The CDR3 DNA follows: TGTGCCAGCAGTCAAGTGGGGGCGGAGGGGCAGTTCTTC. Amino acid sequence: CASSQVGAEGQFF.

The chain uses TRBV6-2 or TRBV6-3 and TRBJ2-7; TRBD1 matches at 7 bases. Germline V gene data show CDR1 as MNHEY and CDR2 as SVGEGT. CDR3 length: 12 amino acids. V was pared by 5 bases and J by 3 bases, with 1 base of the junction left unmatched. This CDR3 is CASSRDSYEQYF. CDR3 sequence (DNA): TGTGCCAGCAGTCGGGACAGCTACGAGCAGTACTTC.

The sample holds one count of this clonotype. The gene calls are TRBV14 and TRBJ1-1; D not certain. The CDR3 totals 14 residues. With 4 bases removed from V and 0 bases from J, the gap between germline ends came to 9 bases. Germline CDR1 is SGHDN and CDR2 is FVKESK. CDR3 protein: CASSPLSMNTEAFF. The CDR3 nucleotides read TGTGCCAGCAGCCCTCTTTCCATGAACACTGAAGCTTTCTTT.

V and J are TRBV12-3 or TRBV12-4 and TRBJ1-2; 7 bases are a match to TRBD1. Losses at the gene ends were 3 bases for V and 10 bases for J; bases not matched to a gene: 11. The CDR3 covers 14 residues. The CDR3 loop reads CASSFAGGTFDYTF. CDR3 DNA sequence: TGTGCCAGCAGTTTCGCAGGGGGGACTTTTGACTACACCTTC.

The V and J genes are TRBV7-9 and TRBJ2-7; TRBD1 might be the D (5 bases). V shed 2 bases and J shed 3 bases, with 11 bases lying between them. The CDR3 contains 14 residues. Germline V CDR1 and CDR2: SEHNR, FQNEAQ (reference sequence). The CDR3 reads CASSLRQGDYEQYF. The CDR3 DNA follows: TGTGCCAGCAGCTTACGCCAAGGGGACTACGAGCAGTACTTC.